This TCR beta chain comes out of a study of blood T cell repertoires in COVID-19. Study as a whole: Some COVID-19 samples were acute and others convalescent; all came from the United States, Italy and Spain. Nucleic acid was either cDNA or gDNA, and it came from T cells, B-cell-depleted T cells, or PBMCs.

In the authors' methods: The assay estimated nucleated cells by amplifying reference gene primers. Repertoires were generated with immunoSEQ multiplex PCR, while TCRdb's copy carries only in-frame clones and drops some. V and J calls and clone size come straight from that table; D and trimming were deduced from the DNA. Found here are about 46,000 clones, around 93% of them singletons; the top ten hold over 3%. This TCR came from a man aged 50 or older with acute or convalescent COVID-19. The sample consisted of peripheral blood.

DNA of the CDR3: TGTGCCAGCAGCTTATCCGCTGGAAACACCATATATTTT. This sequence encodes CASSLSAGNTIYF. The rearrangement joins TRBV7-6 to TRBJ1-3; D is undetermined. V was trimmed by 2 bases and J by 2 bases, leaving 4 bases between them. The CDR3 extends over 13 amino acids. Germline CDR1 is SGHVS and CDR2 is FNYEAQ.